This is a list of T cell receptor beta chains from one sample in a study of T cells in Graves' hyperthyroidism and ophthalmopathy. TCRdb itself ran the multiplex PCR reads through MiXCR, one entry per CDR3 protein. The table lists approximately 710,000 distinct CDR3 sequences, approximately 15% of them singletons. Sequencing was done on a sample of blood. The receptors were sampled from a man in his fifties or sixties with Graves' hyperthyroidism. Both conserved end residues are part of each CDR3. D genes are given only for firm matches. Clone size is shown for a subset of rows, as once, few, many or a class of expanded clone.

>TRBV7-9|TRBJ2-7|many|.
TGTGCCAGCAGCCGGAGTGAGATCCGTTACGAGCAGTACTTC
CASSRSEIRYEQYF
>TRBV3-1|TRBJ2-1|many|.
TGTGCCAGCAGCCGGGAGGTGGTCAATGAGCAGTTCTTC
CASSREVVNEQFF
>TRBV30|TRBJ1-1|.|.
TGTGCCTGGAGCGAACAGGGAAGAACTGAAGCTTTCTTT
CAWSEQGRTEAFF
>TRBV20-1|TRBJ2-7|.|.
TGCAGTGCTACCTTTACGAGGACACTAGCCTACGAGCAGTACTTC
CSATFTRTLAYEQYF
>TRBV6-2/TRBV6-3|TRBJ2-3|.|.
TGTGCCAGCAGTTACGGGTCGGTTACAGATACGCAGTATTTT
CASSYGSVTDTQYF
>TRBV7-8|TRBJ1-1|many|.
TGTGCCAGCAGCTTACCGACGGGGGACACTGAAGCTTTCTTT
CASSLPTGDTEAFF
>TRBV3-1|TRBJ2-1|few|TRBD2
TGTGCCAGCAGCCAATACTCGGCTAGCGGGAGGTGGGACAATGAGCAGTTCTTC
CASSQYSASGRWDNEQFF
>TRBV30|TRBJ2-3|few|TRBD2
TGTGCCTGGAGTGTTGAATTTCGGCTAGCGGGAGCTAGCACAGATACGCAGTATTTT
CAWSVEFRLAGASTDTQYF
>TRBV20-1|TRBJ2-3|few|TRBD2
TGCAGTGCTCGCGGGACTAGCGTTAGCACAGATACGCAGTATTTT
CSARGTSVSTDTQYF
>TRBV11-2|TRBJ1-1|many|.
TGTGCCAGCAGCTTTAATCAGGACCCGAACACTGAAGCTTTCTTT
CASSFNQDPNTEAFF
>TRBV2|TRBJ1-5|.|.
TGTGCCAGCAGTCCGGGTGGTCCCGGGCAGCCCCAGCATTTT
CASSPGGPGQPQHF
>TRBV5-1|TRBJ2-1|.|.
TGCGCCAGCAGCTTGGCCCCTGTTAGTCGCTACAATGAGCAGTTCTTC
CASSLAPVSRYNEQFF
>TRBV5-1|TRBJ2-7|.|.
TGCGCCAGCAGCGCCTGGCGGGGAAACTCCTACGAGCAGTACTTC
CASSAWRGNSYEQYF
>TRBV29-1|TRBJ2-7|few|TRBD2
TGCAGCGTTGGGGGGGGTTCCTACGAGCAGTACTTC
CSVGGGSYEQYF
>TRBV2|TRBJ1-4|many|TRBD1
TGTGCCAGCAGTGGGGACAGGCCGACAACTAATGAAAAACTGTTTTTT
CASSGDRPTTNEKLFF
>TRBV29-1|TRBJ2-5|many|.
TGCAGCGTTGAAAGGACCCCCAGAGAGACCCAGTACTTC
CSVERTPRETQYF
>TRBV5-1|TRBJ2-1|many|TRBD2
TGCGCCAGCAGCCTCGGGACTAGCGACCTCTTGGGTGAGCAGTTCTTC
CASSLGTSDLLGEQFF
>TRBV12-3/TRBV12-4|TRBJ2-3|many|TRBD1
TGTGCCAGCACCTCCGGGACAGGGGGCACAGATACGCAGTATTTT
CASTSGTGGTDTQYF
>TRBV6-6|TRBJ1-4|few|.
TGTGCCAGCAGTTACTCGGGGCAGATAAATGAAAAACTGTTTTTT
CASSYSGQINEKLFF
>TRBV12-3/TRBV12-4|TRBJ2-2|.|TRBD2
TGTGCCAGCACCTTACTCTTCAAACTAGCGGGAGGAGCCGGGGAGCTGTTTTTT
CASTLLFKLAGGAGELFF
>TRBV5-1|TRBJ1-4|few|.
TGCGCCAGCAGCTTGGCCGGGGGGTCAACTAATGAAAAACTGTTTTTT
CASSLAGGSTNEKLFF
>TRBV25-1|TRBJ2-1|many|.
TGTGCCAGCAGTGGTACGGGGCACTCCTACAATGAGCAGTTCTTC
CASSGTGHSYNEQFF
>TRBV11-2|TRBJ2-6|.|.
TGTGCCAGCAGCTTCGGTGGGGCCAACGTCCTGGCTTTC
CASSFGGANVLAF
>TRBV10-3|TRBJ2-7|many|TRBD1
TGTGCCATCAGTGAGGCGGGACAGGTCGCCTACGAGCAGTACTTC
CAISEAGQVAYEQYF
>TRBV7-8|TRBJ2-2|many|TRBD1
TGTGCCAGCAGCCCCGGACAGGCACTCGCGAACACCGGGGAGCTGTTTTTT
CASSPGQALANTGELFF
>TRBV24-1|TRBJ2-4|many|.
TGTGCCACCAGTGAGGAGGGTGGCAAAAACATTCAGTACTTC
CATSEEGGKNIQYF
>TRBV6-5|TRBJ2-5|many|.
TGTGCCAGCAGTTACCCCCAGGGGCCAGAGACCCAGTACTTC
CASSYPQGPETQYF
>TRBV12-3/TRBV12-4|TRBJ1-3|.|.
TGTGCCAGCAGTTTTCCCCGGGACCGCTCTGGAAACACCATATATTTT
CASSFPRDRSGNTIYF
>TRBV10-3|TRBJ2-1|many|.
TGTGCCATCAGTAAAATCACCGGCCAGGGTGGCGATGAGCAGTTCTTC
CAISKITGQGGDEQFF
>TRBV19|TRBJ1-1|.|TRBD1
TGTGCCAGTAGTACCGGGACAGCCCCGGTGAACACTGAAGCTTTCTTT
CASSTGTAPVNTEAFF
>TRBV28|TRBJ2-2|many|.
TGTGCCAGCAGTTTCCAGGCCAAGAACACCGGGGAGCTGTTTTTT
CASSFQAKNTGELFF
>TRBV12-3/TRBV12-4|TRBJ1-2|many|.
TGTGCCAGCAGTTTTACTCTCTATGGCTACACCTTC
CASSFTLYGYTF
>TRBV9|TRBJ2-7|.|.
TGTGCCAGCAGCCCCGGGACTGGAGAGCAGTACTTC
CASSPGTGEQYF
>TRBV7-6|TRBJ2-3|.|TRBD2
TGTGCCAGCAGCTCCCAACTAGCGGGAGTTACGGATACGCAGTATTTT
CASSSQLAGVTDTQYF
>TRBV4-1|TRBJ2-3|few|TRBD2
TGCGCCAGCAGCCAAGTGACTAGCGTACGAGATACGCAGTATTTT
CASSQVTSVRDTQYF
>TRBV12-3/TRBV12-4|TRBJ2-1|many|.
TGTGCCAGCAGTTTGATGGGCCTCGATGAGCAGTTCTTC
CASSLMGLDEQFF
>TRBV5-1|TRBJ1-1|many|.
TGCGCCAGCAGCCAAGACAGGCTCACTGAAGCTTTCTTT
CASSQDRLTEAFF
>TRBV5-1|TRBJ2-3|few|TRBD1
TGCGCCAGCAGCTTGGTCCGGGACAGGCCCACAGATACGCAGTATTTT
CASSLVRDRPTDTQYF
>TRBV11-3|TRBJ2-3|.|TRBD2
TGTGCCAGCAGCCGGGGGACTAGCGACACAGATACGCAGTATTTT
CASSRGTSDTDTQYF
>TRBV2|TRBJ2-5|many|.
TGTGCCAGCCAGTATATGGGGTTCAGCGTCCAAGAGACCCAGTACTTC
CASQYMGFSVQETQYF
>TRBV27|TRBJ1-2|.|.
TGTGCCAGCAGTTTAGAGCGCGCGGCAGGTTACGATGGCTACACCTTC
CASSLERAAGYDGYTF
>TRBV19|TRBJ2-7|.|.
TGTGCCAGTAGTATTGGTGACTCCTCCTACGAGCAGTACTTC
CASSIGDSSYEQYF
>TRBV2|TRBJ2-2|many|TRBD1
TGTGCCAGCAGGCTACAGGGGGCCGGGGAGCTGTTTTTT
CASRLQGAGELFF
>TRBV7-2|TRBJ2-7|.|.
TGTGCCAGCAGCTTAGCGTTCGGCTCTCCCTACGAGCAGTACTTC
CASSLAFGSPYEQYF
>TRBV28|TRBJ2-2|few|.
TGTGCCAGCAGCTCTCCACTAGTAAGTGCGAACACCGGGGAGCTGTTTTTT
CASSSPLVSANTGELFF
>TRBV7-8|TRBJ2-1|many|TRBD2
TGTGCCAGCAGCTTAACTAGCGGGAGAGGAACCTACAATGAGCAGTTCTTC
CASSLTSGRGTYNEQFF